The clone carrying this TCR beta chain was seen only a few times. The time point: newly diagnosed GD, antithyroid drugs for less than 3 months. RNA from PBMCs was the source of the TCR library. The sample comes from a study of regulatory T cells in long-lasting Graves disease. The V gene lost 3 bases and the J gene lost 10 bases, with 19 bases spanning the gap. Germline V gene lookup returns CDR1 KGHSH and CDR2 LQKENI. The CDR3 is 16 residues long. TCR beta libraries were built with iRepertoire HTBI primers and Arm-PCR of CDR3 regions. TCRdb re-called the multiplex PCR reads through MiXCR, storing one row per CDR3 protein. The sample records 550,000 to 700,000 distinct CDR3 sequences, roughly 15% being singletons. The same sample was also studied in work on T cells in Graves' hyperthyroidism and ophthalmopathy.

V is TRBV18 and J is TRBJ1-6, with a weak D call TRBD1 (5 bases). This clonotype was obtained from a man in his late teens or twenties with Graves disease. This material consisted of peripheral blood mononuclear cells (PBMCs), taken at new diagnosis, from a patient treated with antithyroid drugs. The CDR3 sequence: CASSPRLLDSSSPLHF. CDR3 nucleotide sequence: TGTGCCAGCTCACCTAGACTACTCGACAGCAGCTCACCCCTCCACTTT. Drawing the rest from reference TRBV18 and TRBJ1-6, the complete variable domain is NAGVMQNPRHLVRRRGQEARLRCSPMKGHSHVYWYRQLPEEGLKFMVYLQKENIIDESGMPKERFSAEFPKEGPSILRIQQVVRGDSAAYFCASSPRLLDSSSPLHFGNGTRLTVT.